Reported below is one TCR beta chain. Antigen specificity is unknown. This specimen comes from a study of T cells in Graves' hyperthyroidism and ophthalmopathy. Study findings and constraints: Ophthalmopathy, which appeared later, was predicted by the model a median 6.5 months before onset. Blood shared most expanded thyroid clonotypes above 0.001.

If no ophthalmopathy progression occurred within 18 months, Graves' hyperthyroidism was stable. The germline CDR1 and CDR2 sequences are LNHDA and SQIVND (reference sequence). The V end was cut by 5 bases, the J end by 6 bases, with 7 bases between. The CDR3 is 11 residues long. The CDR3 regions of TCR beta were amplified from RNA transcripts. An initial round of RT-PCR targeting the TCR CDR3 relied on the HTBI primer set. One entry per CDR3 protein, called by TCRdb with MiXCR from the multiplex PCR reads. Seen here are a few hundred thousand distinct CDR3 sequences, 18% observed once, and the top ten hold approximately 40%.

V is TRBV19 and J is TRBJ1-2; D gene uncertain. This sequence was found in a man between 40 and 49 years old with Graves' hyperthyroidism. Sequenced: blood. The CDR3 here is CASSAHHGYTF. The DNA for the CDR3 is TGTGCCAGTAGTGCCCACCATGGCTACACCTTC.